This T cell receptor beta chain was identified in a study of type 1 regulatory T cells. Study information: T-allo10 is an in vitro-generated, Tr1-enriched CD4 T cell product specific for alloantigen.

This clonotype has more than one count but fewer than ten. Its target is unknown. TCRdb itself ran the reads through MiXCR, one entry per CDR3 protein. The table lists around 23,000 distinct CDR3 sequences, more than 45% of them singletons. CDR1 and CDR2 from the germline V gene are KGHSH and LQKENI. V was shortened by 3 bases and J by 7 bases, with 12 bases between the two germline ends. The CDR3 sequence is 13 residues long. Specimen: cultured T cells, either the whole culture or a sorted T cell fraction (not recorded which). The V and J genes are TRBV18 and TRBJ2-5; TRBD1 might be the D (5 bases). This receptor was taken from a human donor in good health. Here the CDR3 reads CASSPQQAGTQYF. For the CDR3, the DNA is TGTGCCAGCTCACCTCAACAGGCTGGGACCCAGTACTTC. The variable domain in full, completed from reference TRBV18 and TRBJ2-5, reads NAGVMQNPRHLVRRRGQEARLRCSPMKGHSHVYWYRQLPEEGLKFMVYLQKENIIDESGMPKERFSAEFPKEGPSILRIQQVVRGDSAAYFCASSPQQAGTQYFGPGTRLLVL.